This T cell receptor beta chain derives from a study of T cell changes during pregnancy in multiple sclerosis. The data were produced by immunoSEQ multiplex PCR, yet TCRdb's version contains in-frame clones alone and is incomplete. The sample shows tens of thousands of clones, approximately 92% of them seen only once. V lost 6 bases, J lost 1 base, and 13 bases lay in between. CDR1 MNHEY and CDR2 SVGAGI come from the germline V gene. This CDR3 spans 14 amino acids. This clonotype was sampled from a female donor in good health, enrolled as a control in a pregnancy study. The specimen comprised CD8+ T cells from peripheral blood mononuclear cells, sampled in the third trimester of pregnancy. This chain links TRBV6-5 with TRBJ2-7; weak D call: TRBD1 (5 bases). CDR3 sequence (DNA): TGTGCCAGCAGGGACATACAGGAATCCTACGAGCAGTACTTC. It codes for CASRDIQESYEQYF.